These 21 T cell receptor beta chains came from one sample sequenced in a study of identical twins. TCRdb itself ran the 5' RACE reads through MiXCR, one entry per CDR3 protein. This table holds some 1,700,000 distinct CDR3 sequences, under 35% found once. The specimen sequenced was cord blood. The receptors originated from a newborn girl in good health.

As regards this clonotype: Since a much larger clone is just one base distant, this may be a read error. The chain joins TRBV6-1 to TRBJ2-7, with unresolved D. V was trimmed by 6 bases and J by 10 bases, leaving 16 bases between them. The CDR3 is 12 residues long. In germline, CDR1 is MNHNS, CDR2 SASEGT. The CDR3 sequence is CASRYRRDLQYF. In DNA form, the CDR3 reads TGTGCCAGCAGATATCGTCGCGATCTTCAGTACTTC.

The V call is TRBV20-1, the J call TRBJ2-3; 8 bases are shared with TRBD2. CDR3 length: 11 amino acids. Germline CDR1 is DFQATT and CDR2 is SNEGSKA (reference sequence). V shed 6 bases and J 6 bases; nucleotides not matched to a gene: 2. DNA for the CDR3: TGCAGTGCGGAGCGGGAGGATACGCAGTATTTT. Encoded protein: CSAEREDTQYF.

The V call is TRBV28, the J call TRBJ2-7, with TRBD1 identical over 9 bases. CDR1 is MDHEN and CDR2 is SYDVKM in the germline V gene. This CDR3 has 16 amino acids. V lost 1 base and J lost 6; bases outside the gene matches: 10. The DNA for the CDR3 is TGTGCCAGCAGTTTATTCCGACCGGGACAGGGCCTCGAGCAGTACTTC. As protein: CASSLFRPGQGLEQYF.

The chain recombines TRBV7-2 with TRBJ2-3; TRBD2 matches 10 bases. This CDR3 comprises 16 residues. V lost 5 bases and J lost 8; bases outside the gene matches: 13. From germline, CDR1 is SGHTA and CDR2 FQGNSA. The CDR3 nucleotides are TGTGCCAGCAGCCTCGGGGTAGCGGGGGGATACGGTACGCAGTATTTT. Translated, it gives CASSLGVAGGYGTQYF.

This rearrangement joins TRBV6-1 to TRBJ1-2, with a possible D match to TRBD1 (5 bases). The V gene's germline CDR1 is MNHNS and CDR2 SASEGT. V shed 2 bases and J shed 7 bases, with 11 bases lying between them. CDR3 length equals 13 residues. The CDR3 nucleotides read TGTGCCAGCAGTGAACGGGGCAGGGTTGGCTACACCTTC. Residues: CASSERGRVGYTF.

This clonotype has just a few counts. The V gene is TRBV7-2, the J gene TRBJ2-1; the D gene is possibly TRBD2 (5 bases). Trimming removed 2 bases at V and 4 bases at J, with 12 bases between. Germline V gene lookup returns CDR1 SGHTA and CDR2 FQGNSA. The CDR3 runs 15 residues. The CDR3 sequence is CASSLRGPEYNEQFF. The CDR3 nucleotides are TGTGCCAGCAGCTTAAGAGGGCCGGAGTACAATGAGCAGTTCTTC.

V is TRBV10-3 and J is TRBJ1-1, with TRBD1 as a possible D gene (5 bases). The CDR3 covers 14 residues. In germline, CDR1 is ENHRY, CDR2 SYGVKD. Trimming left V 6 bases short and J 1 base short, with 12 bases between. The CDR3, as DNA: TGTGCCATCAGCCCCTCGGGGGGGAACACTGAAGCTTTCTTT. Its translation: CAISPSGGNTEAFF.

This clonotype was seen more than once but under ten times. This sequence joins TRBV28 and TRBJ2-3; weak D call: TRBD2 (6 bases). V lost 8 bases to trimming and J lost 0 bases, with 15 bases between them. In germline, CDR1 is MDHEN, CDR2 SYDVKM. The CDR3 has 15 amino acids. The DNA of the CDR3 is TGTGCCAGCGGGAAACCGGGACTTAGCACAGATACGCAGTATTTT. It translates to CASGKPGLSTDTQYF.

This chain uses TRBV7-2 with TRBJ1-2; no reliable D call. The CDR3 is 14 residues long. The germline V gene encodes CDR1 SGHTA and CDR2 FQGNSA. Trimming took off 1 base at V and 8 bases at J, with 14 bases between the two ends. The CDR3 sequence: CASSLVAGSDGYTF. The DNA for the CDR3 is TGTGCCAGCAGCTTAGTTGCCGGGTCGGACGGCTACACCTTC.

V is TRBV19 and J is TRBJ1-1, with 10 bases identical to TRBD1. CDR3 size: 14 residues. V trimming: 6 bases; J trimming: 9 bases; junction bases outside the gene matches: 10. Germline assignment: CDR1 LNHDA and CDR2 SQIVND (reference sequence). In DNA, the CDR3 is TGTGCCAGTAGCCGACAGGGGGCGCAAGGTAAAGCTTTCTTT. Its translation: CASSRQGAQGKAFF.

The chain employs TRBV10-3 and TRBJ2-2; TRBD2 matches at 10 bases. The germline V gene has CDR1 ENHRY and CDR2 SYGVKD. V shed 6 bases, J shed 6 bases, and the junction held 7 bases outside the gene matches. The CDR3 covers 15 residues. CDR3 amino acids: CAIRPTSGRAGELFF. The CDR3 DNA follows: TGTGCCATCAGGCCGACTAGCGGGCGCGCCGGGGAGCTGTTTTTT.

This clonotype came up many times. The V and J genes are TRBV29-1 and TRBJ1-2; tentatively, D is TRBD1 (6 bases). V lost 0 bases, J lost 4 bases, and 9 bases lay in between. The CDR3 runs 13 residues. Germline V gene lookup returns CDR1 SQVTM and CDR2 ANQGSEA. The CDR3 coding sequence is TGCAGCGTTGAAGATGACAGGTCCTATGGCTACACCTTC. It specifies CSVEDDRSYGYTF.

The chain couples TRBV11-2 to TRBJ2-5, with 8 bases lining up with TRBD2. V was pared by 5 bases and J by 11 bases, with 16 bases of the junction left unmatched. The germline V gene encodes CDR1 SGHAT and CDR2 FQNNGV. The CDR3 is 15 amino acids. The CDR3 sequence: CASSPSGGRFNEQYF. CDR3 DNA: TGTGCCAGCAGCCCGAGCGGGGGCCGGTTTAATGAGCAGTACTTC.

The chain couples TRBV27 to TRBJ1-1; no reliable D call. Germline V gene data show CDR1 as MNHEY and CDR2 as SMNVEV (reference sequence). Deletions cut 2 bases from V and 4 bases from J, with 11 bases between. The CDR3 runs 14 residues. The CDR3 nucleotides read TGTGCCAGCAGTTTAGGGATACGTAGCACTGAAGCTTTCTTT. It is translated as CASSLGIRSTEAFF.

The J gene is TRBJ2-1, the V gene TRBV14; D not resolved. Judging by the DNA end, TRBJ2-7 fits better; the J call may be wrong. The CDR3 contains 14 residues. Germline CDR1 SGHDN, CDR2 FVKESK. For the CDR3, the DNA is TGTGCCAGCAGCCAAGATCCCCATTACAATGAGCAGTACTTC. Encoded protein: CASSQDPHYNEQYF.

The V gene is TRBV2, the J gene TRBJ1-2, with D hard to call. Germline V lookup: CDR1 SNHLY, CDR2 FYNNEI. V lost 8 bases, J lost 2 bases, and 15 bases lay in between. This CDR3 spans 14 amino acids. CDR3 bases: TGTGCCAGCCTCGCCCGCGCTAGAAACTATGGCTACACCTTC. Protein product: CASLARARNYGYTF.

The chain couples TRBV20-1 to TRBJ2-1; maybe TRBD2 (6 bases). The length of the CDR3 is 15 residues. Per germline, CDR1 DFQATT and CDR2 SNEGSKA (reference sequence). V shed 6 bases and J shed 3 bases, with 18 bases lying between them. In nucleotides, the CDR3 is TGCAGTGCCCCCGAAGCGGGTGTCGACTACAATGAGCAGTTCTTC. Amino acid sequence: CSAPEAGVDYNEQFF.

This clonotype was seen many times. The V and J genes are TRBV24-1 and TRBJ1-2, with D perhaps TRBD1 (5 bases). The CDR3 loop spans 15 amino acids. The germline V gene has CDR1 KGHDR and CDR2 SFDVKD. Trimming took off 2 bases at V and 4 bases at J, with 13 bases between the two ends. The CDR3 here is CATSDSREGTYGYTF. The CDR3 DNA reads TGTGCCACCAGTGATTCCCGAGAGGGGACCTATGGCTACACCTTC.

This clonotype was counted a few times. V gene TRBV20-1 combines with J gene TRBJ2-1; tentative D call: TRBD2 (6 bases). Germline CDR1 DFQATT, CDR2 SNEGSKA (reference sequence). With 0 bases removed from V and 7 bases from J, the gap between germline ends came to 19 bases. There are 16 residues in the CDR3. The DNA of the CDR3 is TGCAGTGCTAGAGAGATGGCCAGACTAGTCAGTAATGAGCAGTTCTTC. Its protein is CSAREMARLVSNEQFF.

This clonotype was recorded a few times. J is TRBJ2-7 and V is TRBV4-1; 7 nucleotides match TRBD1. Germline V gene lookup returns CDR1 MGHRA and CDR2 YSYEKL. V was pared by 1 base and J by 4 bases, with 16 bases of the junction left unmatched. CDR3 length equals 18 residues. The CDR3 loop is CASSQVGRKRDRPYEQYF. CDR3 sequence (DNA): TGCGCCAGCAGCCAAGTTGGCCGAAAACGGGACAGACCATACGAGCAGTACTTC.

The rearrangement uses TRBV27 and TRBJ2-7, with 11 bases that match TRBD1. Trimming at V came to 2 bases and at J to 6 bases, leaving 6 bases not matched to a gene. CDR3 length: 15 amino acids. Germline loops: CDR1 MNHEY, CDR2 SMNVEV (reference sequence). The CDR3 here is CASSLTDRGPGEQYF. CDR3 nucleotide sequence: TGTGCCAGCAGTTTAACGGACAGGGGGCCAGGCGAGCAGTACTTC.